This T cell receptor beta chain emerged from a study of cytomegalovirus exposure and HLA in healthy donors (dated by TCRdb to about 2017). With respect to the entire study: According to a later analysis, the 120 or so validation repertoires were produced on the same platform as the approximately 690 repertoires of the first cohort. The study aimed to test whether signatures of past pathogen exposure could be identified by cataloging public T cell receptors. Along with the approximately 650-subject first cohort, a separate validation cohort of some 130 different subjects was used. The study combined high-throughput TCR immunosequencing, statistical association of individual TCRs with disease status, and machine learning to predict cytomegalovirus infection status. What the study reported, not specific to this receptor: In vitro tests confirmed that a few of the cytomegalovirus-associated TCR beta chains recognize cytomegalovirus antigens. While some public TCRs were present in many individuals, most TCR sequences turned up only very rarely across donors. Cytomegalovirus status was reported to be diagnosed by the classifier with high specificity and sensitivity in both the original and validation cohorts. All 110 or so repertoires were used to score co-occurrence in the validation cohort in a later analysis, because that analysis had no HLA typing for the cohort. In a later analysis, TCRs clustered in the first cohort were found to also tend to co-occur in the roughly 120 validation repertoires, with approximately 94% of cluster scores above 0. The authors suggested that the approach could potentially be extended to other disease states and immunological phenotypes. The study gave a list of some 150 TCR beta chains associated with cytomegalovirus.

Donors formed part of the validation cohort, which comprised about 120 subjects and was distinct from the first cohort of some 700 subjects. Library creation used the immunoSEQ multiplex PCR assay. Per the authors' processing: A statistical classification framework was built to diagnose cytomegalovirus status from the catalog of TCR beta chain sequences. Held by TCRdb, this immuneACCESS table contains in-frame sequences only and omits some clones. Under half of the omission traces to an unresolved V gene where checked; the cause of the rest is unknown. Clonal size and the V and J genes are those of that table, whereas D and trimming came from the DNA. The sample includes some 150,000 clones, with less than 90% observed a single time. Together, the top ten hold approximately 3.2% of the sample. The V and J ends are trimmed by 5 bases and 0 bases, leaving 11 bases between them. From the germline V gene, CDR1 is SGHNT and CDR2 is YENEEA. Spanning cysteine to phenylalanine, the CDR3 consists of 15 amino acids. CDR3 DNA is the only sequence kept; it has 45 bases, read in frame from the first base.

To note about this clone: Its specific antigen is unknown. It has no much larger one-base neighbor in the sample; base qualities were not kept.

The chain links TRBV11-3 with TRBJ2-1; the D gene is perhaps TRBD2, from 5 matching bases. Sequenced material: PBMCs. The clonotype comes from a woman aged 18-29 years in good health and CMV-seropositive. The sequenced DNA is TGTGCCAGCAGCCTAGCCCCGAGCTCCTACAATGAGCAGTTCTTC. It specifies CASSLAPSSYNEQFF.